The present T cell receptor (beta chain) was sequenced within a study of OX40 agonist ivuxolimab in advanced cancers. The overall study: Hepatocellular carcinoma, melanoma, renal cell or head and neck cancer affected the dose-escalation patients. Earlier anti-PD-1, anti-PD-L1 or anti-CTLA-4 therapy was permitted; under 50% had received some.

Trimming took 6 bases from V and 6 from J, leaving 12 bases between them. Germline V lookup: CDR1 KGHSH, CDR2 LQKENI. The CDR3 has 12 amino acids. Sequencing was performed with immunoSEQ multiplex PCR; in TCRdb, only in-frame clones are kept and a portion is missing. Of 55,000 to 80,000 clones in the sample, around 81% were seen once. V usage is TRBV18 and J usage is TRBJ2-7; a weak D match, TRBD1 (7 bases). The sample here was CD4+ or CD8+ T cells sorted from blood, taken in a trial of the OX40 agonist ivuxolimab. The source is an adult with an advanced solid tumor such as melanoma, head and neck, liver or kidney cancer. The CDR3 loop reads CASSRDSTEQYF. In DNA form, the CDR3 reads TGTGCCAGCTCGCGGGACAGCACCGAGCAGTACTTC.